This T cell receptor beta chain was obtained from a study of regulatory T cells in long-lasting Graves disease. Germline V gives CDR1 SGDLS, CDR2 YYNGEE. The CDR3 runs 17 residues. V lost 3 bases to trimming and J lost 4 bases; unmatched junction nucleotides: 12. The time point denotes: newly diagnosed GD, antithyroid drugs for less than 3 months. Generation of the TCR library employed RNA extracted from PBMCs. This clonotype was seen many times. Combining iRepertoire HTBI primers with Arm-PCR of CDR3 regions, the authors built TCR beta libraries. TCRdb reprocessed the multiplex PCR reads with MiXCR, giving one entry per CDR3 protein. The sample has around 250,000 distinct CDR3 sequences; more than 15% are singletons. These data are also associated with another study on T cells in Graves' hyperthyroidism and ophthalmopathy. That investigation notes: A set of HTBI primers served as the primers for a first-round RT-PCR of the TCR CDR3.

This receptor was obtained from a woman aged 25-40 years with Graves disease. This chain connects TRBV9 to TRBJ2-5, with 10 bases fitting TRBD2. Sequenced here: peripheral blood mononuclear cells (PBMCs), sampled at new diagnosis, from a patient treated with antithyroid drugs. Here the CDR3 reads CASSAYSGGTPRETQYF. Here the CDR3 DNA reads TGTGCCAGCAGCGCCTATAGCGGGGGGACTCCCCGAGAGACCCAGTACTTC. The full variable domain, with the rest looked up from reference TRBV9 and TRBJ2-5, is DSGVTQTPKHLITATGQRVTLRCSPRSGDLSVYWYQQSLDQGLQFLIQYYNGEERAKGNILERFSAQQFPDLHSELNLSSLELGDSALYFCASSAYSGGTPRETQYFGPGTRLLVL.